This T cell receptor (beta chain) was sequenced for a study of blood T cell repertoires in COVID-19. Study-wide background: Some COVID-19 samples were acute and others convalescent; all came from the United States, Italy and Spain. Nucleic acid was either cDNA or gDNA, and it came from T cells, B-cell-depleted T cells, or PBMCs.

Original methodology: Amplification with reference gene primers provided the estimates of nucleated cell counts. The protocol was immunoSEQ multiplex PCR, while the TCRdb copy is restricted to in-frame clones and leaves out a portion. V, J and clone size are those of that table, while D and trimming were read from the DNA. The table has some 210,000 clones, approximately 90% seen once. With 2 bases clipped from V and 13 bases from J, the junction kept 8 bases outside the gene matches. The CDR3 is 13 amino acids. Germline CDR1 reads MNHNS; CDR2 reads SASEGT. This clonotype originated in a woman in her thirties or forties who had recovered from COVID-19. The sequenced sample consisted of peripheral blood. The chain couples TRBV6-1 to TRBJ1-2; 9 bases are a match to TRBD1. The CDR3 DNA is TGTGCCAGCAGTGAAAGTATGGGACAGGGACCCACCTTC. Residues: CASSESMGQGPTF.